This T cell receptor beta chain derives from a study of T cells in Graves' hyperthyroidism and ophthalmopathy. Study-level information: Staff took peripheral blood when the initial diagnosis was made, before any treatment began.

Exclusion criteria comprised uncontrolled infection, other autoimmune disease, pregnancy or lactation. Template material for amplifying TCR beta CDR3 regions consisted of RNA transcripts. The primer set for the first-round RT-PCR of the TCR CDR3 was HTBI. TCRdb analysed the multiplex PCR reads with MiXCR anew, one entry per CDR3 protein. The sample includes 490,000 or so distinct CDR3 sequences, 15% to 20% of them seen just once. This clonotype was observed at least ten times. The V and J ends lost 2 bases and 5 bases respectively, with 12 bases between them. The CDR3 spans 14 residues. The sequenced material came from blood. The origin of this receptor is a middle-aged man with Graves' ophthalmopathy. This chain links TRBV12-3 or TRBV12-4 with TRBJ1-1; D remains ambiguous. CDR3 nucleotide sequence: TGTGCCAGCAGTTTACCTGGGCCGCGGACTGAAGCTTTCTTT. This encodes CASSLPGPRTEAFF.